The entry that follows covers one TCR beta chain sequence. An end of the junction differs from the germline gene, which may be a read error. The data stem from a study of blood T cells in healthy people across ages. This CDR3 contains 12 residues. Germline CDR1 reads DFQATT; CDR2 reads SNEGSKA (reference sequence). A sample-barcoded 5' primer and a J-beta primer mix were used in a second PCR of roughly 7 to 11 cycles. Each CDR3 protein is one row after TCRdb ran MiXCR on the 5' RACE reads. Among 750,000 to 950,000 distinct CDR3 sequences listed, roughly 29% were seen once. A further study also used this sample, focusing on T cells of mothers and their children. That publication notes: A primer called M1S, used in the second PCR, added sample barcodes and 2-4 random nucleotides.

This TCR derives from a woman between 40 and 55 years old in good health. This rearrangement joins TRBV20-1 to TRBJ1-2; D is undetermined. The material sequenced was blood. The CDR3 region is CSALPDNCGYTF. The CDR3 coding sequence is TGCAGTGCTCTCCCGGATAACTGTGGCTACACCTTC.